Each of the 26 T cell receptor beta chains below was sequenced from the same sample in a study of T cell responses to AZD1222 COVID-19 vaccine. Produced via immunoSEQ multiplex PCR; TCRdb's table is partial and in-frame only. The repertoire consists of about 34,000 clones, with around 82% occurring once and the leading ten covering about 4.6%. This material consisted of peripheral blood, taken 28 days after the second AZD1222 dose. These receptors were collected from an adult who received the AZD1222 COVID-19 vaccine.

This chain joins TRBV18 and TRBJ1-1; D possibly corresponds to TRBD1 (6 bases). V was clipped by 2 bases and J by 0 bases, with 13 bases between them. From germline, CDR1 is KGHSH and CDR2 LQKENI. There are 16 residues in the CDR3. Here the CDR3 DNA reads TGTGCCAGCTCACCATCATTGGGGACAATGAACACTGAAGCTTTCTTT. It is translated as CASSPSLGTMNTEAFF. The entire variable domain, with the rest obtained from reference TRBV18 and TRBJ1-1, is as follows: NAGVMQNPRHLVRRRGQEARLRCSPMKGHSHVYWYRQLPEEGLKFMVYLQKENIIDESGMPKERFSAEFPKEGPSILRIQQVVRGDSAAYFCASSPSLGTMNTEAFFGQGTRLTVV.

In DNA, the CDR3 is TGTGCCAGCAGCTACAACAGGGGAACCACAGATACGCAGTATTTT. Its protein product is CASSYNRGTTDTQYF. The rearrangement uses TRBV11-2 and TRBJ2-3; TRBD1 agrees at 7 bases. The CDR3 consists of 15 residues. Germline CDR1 is SGHAT and CDR2 is FQNNGV. The ends lost 4 bases at V and 2 bases at J; junction bases unmatched: 6.

The DNA for the CDR3 is TGTGCCAGCAGTACCGGGACAGGGGTAGCGTTGGAGCAGTACGTC. It yields the protein CASSTGTGVALEQYV. The rearrangement uses TRBV6-2 or TRBV6-3 and TRBJ2-7, with TRBD1 matching over 10 bases. With 5 bases clipped from V and 7 bases from J, the junction kept 11 bases outside the gene matches. Germline CDR1 is MNHEY and CDR2 is SVGEGT. CDR3 length: 15 residues.

In this sample, this clone turned up once. V usage is TRBV7-9 and J usage is TRBJ2-3; D perhaps matches TRBD2 (6 bases). The ends were cut back, 5 bases at V and 3 bases at J, with 18 bases in the middle. CDR3 length: 16 amino acids. Germline V gives CDR1 SEHNR, CDR2 FQNEAQ (reference sequence). The CDR3 spells CASSHWRGPLTDTQYF. CDR3 sequence (DNA): TGTGCCAGCAGCCACTGGCGGGGTCCCCTTACAGATACGCAGTATTTT.

The chain is built from TRBV19 and TRBJ1-6; D gene unclear. Germline CDR1 LNHDA, CDR2 SQIVND (reference sequence). The germline V and J ends were trimmed by 3 bases and 7 bases, with 4 bases remaining between them. The CDR3 contains 12 residues. DNA for the CDR3: TGTGCCAGTAGTATTGGGAATTCACCCCTCCACTTT. Translating gives CASSIGNSPLHF. Full variable domain (missing parts from reference TRBV19 and TRBJ1-6): DGGITQSPKYLFRKEGQNVTLSCEQNLNHDAMYWYRQDPGQGLRLIYYSQIVNDFQKGDIAEGYSVSREKKESFPLTVTSAQKNPTAFYLCASSIGNSPLHFGNGTRLTVT.

The chain carries TRBV21-1 and TRBJ2-7; TRBD2 was called by the table and not checked on the DNA. TRBV21-1 is assigned pseudogene status. The CDR3 is made up of 14 amino acids. As DNA, the CDR3 is TGTGCCAGCAGCAAGGCCAGCGGGCCTTACGAGCAGTACGTC. Protein: CASSKASGPYEQYV.

This rearrangement joins TRBV30 to TRBJ1-1; 8 nucleotides align to TRBD1. V lost 3 bases and J lost 1; bases outside the gene matches: 4. The CDR3 totals 14 residues. Germline V gene sequence: CDR1 GTSNPN, CDR2 SVGIG (reference sequence). CDR3 in amino acids: CAWSWTGSNTEAFF. The CDR3 DNA follows: TGTGCCTGGAGCTGGACAGGGTCGAACACTGAAGCTTTCTTT.

The chain links TRBV7-3 to TRBJ2-3; D remains unclear. Germline-derived CDR1 and CDR2 are SGHTA and FQGTGA. The CDR3 runs to 13 residues. V lost 2 bases to trimming and J lost 3 bases, with 6 bases between them. The CDR3 sequence is CASSLFGTDTQYF. DNA for the CDR3: TGTGCCAGCAGCTTATTCGGGACAGATACGCAGTATTTT.

The rearrangement uses TRBV27 and TRBJ2-7; D ambiguous. Germline V gene data show CDR1 as MNHEY and CDR2 as SMNVEV (reference sequence). CDR3 size: 15 residues. The ends were cut back, 4 bases at V and 2 bases at J, with 15 bases in the middle. This chain's CDR3 is CASSSRGRPPYEQYF. In DNA form, the CDR3 reads TGTGCCAGCAGTTCCCGAGGAAGGCCCCCCTACGAGCAGTACTTC.

This chain links TRBV24-1 with TRBJ2-1, with a weak D call TRBD1 (5 bases). The V end lost 4 bases, the J end lost 0 bases, and 9 bases lay between the germline ends. The CDR3 consists of 15 residues. Germline lookup yields CDR1 KGHDR and CDR2 SFDVKD. The chain's CDR3 is CATSEDTYSYNEQFF. The CDR3 DNA reads as TGTGCCACCAGTGAGGACACATACTCCTACAATGAGCAGTTCTTC.

CDR3 sequence: CASSDHLATLEQFF. CDR3 coding DNA: TGTGCCAGCAGTGACCACTTAGCGACCCTGGAACAGTTCTTC. The chain joins TRBV2 to TRBJ2-1, with D possibly TRBD2 on 5 matching bases. From germline, CDR1 is SNHLY and CDR2 FYNNEI. The CDR3 runs 14 residues. Trimming removed 3 bases at V and 13 bases at J, with 19 bases between.

In the case of this clone: One base away lies a much larger clone, so this may be a sequencing read error. This sequence joins TRBV12-2 and TRBJ2-1; the listed D gene, TRBD2, was not tested against the DNA. TRBV12-2 represents a pseudogene. This CDR3 region has 13 residues. This CDR3 is CASRSGGGDEQFF. In DNA form, the CDR3 reads TGTGCAAGTCGCTCGGGGGGGGGCGATGAGCAGTTCTTC.

The genes are TRBV7-2 and TRBJ2-2; D remains ambiguous. V shed 1 base and J shed 3 bases, with 6 bases lying between them. The germline V gene has CDR1 SGHTA and CDR2 FQGNSA. The CDR3 runs 14 residues. As DNA, the CDR3 is TGTGCCAGCAGCTTAGGCGTATACACCGGGGAGCTGTTTTTT. Protein: CASSLGVYTGELFF.

The gene calls are TRBV5-6 and TRBJ1-1, with D hard to call. This CDR3 region has 12 residues. From germline, CDR1 is SGHDT and CDR2 YYEEEE. Trimming removed 2 bases at V and 1 base at J, with 3 bases between. CDR3 protein: CASSLQNTEAFF. The CDR3 DNA sequence: TGTGCCAGCAGCTTACAGAACACTGAAGCTTTCTTT. The full variable domain, in which reference TRBV5-6 and TRBJ1-1 provide the parts outside the CDR3, is DAGVTQSPTHLIKTRGQQVTLRCSPKSGHDTVSWYQQALGQGPQFIFQYYEEEERQRGNFPDRFSGHQFPNYSSELNVNALLLGDSALYLCASSLQNTEAFFGQGTRLTVV.

The chain employs TRBV6-2 or TRBV6-3 and TRBJ1-1; 11 nucleotides line up with TRBD1. V lost 5 bases, J lost 5 bases, and 7 bases stayed unmatched. The CDR3 runs 15 residues. The germline V gene encodes CDR1 MNHEY and CDR2 SVGEGT. DNA of the CDR3: TGTGCCAGCAGTGGAGGGGACAGGGGGTGGACTGAAGCTTTCTTT. Translation: CASSGGDRGWTEAFF.

The chain has TRBV5-1 and TRBJ2-7; 9 nucleotides align to TRBD1. The CDR3 consists of 13 residues. Trimming took 7 bases from V and 3 from J; bases not matched to a gene: 5. Germline V gene sequence: CDR1 SGHRS, CDR2 YFSETQ. The CDR3 loop reads CASGGQGGYEQYF. CDR3 nucleotides: TGCGCCAGCGGGGGACAGGGAGGCTACGAGCAGTACTTC.

The rearrangement joins TRBV2 to TRBJ1-2; D not resolved. The CDR3 covers 11 residues. Trimming removed 7 bases at V and 3 bases at J, with 6 bases between. Germline-derived CDR1 and CDR2 are SNHLY and FYNNEI. The CDR3 loop reads CASKHDYGYTF. CDR3 DNA sequence: TGTGCCAGCAAACACGACTATGGCTACACCTTC.

This clone was seen only a few times. V gene TRBV30 combines with J gene TRBJ1-5; D not resolved. This CDR3 contains 13 residues. V was pared by 3 bases and J by 3 bases, with 9 bases between. The germline gives CDR1 GTSNPN, CDR2 SVGIG (reference sequence). The CDR3 here is CAWRVGDNQPQHF. The CDR3 DNA is TGTGCCTGGAGGGTCGGAGACAATCAGCCCCAGCATTTT.

This clone was counted only a few times. The chain couples TRBV7-9 to TRBJ2-5; 8 nucleotides agree with TRBD1. Germline V CDR1 and CDR2: SEHNR, FQNEAQ (reference sequence). The CDR3 is 15 amino acids. With V trimmed by 5 bases and J by 7 bases, 12 bases remained unmatched. The CDR3, as DNA: TGTGCCAGCAGCACAAACAGGGGGAAGACGGGGACCCAGTACTTC. It codes for CASSTNRGKTGTQYF.

Judged by abundance, this clone is medium-sized. This chain joins TRBV10-3 and TRBJ2-1; 11 bases map to TRBD2. The CDR3 is made up of 15 amino acids. Trimming at V came to 8 bases and at J to 3 bases, leaving 6 bases not matched to a gene. Germline V lookup: CDR1 ENHRY, CDR2 SYGVKD. CDR3 coding DNA: TGTGCCATCGGGATGACTAGCGGGGTCTACAATGAGCAGTTCTTC. This translates into CAIGMTSGVYNEQFF.

This clone was counted a few times. CDR3 nucleotides: TGCAGTGCTAGTCGACAGAGTAATAGCAATCAGCCCCAGCATTTT. It codes for CSASRQSNSNQPQHF. The V call is TRBV20-1, the J call TRBJ1-5; D perhaps matches TRBD1 (5 bases). Per germline, CDR1 DFQATT and CDR2 SNEGSKA (reference sequence). V shed 3 bases and J shed 0 bases, with 12 bases lying between them. The CDR3 runs to 15 residues.

V usage is TRBV7-3 and J usage is TRBJ2-2; D is ambiguous. The germline V gene has CDR1 SGHTA and CDR2 FQGTGA. The CDR3 runs 13 residues. Trimming removed 8 bases from V and 1 base from J, with 8 bases in between. Here the CDR3 DNA reads TGTGCCAGCCGGCCTTGGAACACCGGGGAGCTGTTTTTT. Translating gives CASRPWNTGELFF.

The CDR3 loop reads CASSLALSRSYEQYF. The CDR3 nucleotides are TGTGCCAGCAGCCTGGCCCTTTCGAGATCCTACGAGCAGTACTTC. This chain joins TRBV21-1 and TRBJ2-7. TRBV21-1 is classified as a pseudogene. The CDR3 has 15 residues.

The chain couples TRBV28 to TRBJ1-1; no clear D gene. Trimming removed 6 bases from V and 2 bases from J, with 4 bases in between. The V gene's germline CDR1 is MDHEN and CDR2 SYDVKM. The CDR3 length is 11 residues. The CDR3 region has the DNA TGTGCCAGCAGGGTCAACACTGAAGCTTTCTTT. Amino acid sequence: CASRVNTEAFF.

The chain combines TRBV6-6 with TRBJ2-4; possibly TRBD1 for D (6 bases). V was shortened by 10 bases and J by 6 bases, with 16 bases between the two germline ends. The CDR3 runs 13 residues. Germline CDR1 reads MNHNY; CDR2 reads SVGAGI (reference sequence). The DNA for the CDR3 is TGTGCCACGAGTAACGACAGGCCAAACATTCAGTACTTC. Protein product: CATSNDRPNIQYF.

This chain joins TRBV10-3 and TRBJ1-2; TRBD1 matches at 8 bases. Germline values: CDR1 ENHRY, CDR2 SYGVKD. The CDR3 has 14 amino acids. Trimming at V came to 6 bases and at J to 8 bases, leaving 11 bases not matched to a gene. CDR3 region: CAIRETQGAPGYTF. DNA of the CDR3: TGTGCCATCAGGGAAACCCAGGGGGCGCCGGGCTACACCTTC.